Here is one T cell receptor beta chain with its context. The CDR3 loop spans 12 amino acids. CDR1 and CDR2 (germline): KGHSH, LQKENI. The ends were cut back, 5 bases at V and 6 bases at J, with 10 bases in the middle. This sample is drawn from a study of blood T cell repertoires in COVID-19. Those enrolled, adults aged 18 to 89 years, came from under 25 US areas. Membership in each cohort depended on participant-reported clinical history. Source study methods: Researchers report that nucleated cell counts were estimated from reference gene primer amplification. Some clones are missing from TCRdb's copy, which holds only in-frame ones; the method was immunoSEQ multiplex PCR. The V and J calls and clone size come from that table; D and trimming were worked out from the DNA. The sample has approximately 220,000 clones, about four fifths seen once; the top ten hold 3% to 4.5%.

The chain recombines TRBV18 with TRBJ1-1; D is uncertain. The TCR was taken from a woman aged 40 to 49 who had been exposed to COVID-19. Material for sequencing was PBMCs or T cells enriched from blood (not recorded which). The CDR3 spells CASSSSGSEAFF. The CDR3 DNA sequence: TGTGCCAGCTCATCCAGCGGCTCTGAAGCTTTCTTT.